This T cell receptor beta chain came from a study of shared clonotypes between healthy human individuals. The CD4+ fraction was divided into a CD45RA+ naive subset and a CD45RA-negative memory subset. Repertoires were generated with immunoSEQ multiplex PCR, while TCRdb's copy carries only in-frame clones and drops some. Of about 2.4 million clones listed, approximately 92% are singletons. V dropped 3 bases and J dropped 0; count of bases not matched to a gene: 3. The CDR3 covers 15 residues. Germline-derived CDR1 and CDR2 are SGHRS and YFSETQ. The source material was naive CD4+ T cells sorted from blood. Subset given: CD45RA+ positively selected. The gene calls are TRBV5-1 and TRBJ1-3; 7 bases are a match to TRBD1. This TCR was sampled from a man between 18 and 29 years old in good health. CDR3 amino acids: CASSSGQPSGNTIYF. For the CDR3, the DNA is TGCGCCAGCAGCTCGGGACAGCCCTCTGGAAACACCATATATTTT.